A selection of T cell receptor beta chains follows, all from one sample in a study of cytomegalovirus exposure and HLA in healthy donors. Profiled with immunoSEQ multiplex PCR; TCRdb holds only in-frame clones, not every one. The sample records 130,000 to 150,000 clones, about 74% being singletons. The sample comprised PBMCs. These receptors were taken from a man younger than 35 in good health and CMV-seropositive. Both conserved end residues are part of each CDR3. The D gene is left open where the match is weak. Not every row has a clone size; where given, it reads once, few, many or a size class.

d_gene: -; v_gene: TRBV28; abundance: -; j_gene: TRBJ1-1; CDR3aa: CASSATGWNTEAFF; CDR3nt: TGTGCCAGCAGTGCCACAGGGTGGAACACTGAAGCTTTCTTT
d_gene: -; v_gene: TRBV18; abundance: -; j_gene: TRBJ2-6; CDR3aa: CASSPRPGVLSGANVLTF; CDR3nt: TGTGCCAGCTCACCAAGGCCAGGGGTTCTCTCTGGGGCCAACGTCCTGACTTTC
d_gene: TRBD2; v_gene: TRBV7-2; abundance: -; j_gene: TRBJ2-5; CDR3aa: CASSLVGGGSQYF; CDR3nt: TGTGCCAGCAGCCTAGTCGGCGGGGGGTCCCAGTACTTC
d_gene: TRBD1; v_gene: TRBV7-8; abundance: -; j_gene: TRBJ1-1; CDR3aa: CASNPGGMNTEAFF; CDR3nt: TGTGCCAGCAATCCAGGGGGCATGAACACTGAAGCTTTCTTT
d_gene: TRBD2; v_gene: TRBV4-2; abundance: -; j_gene: TRBJ2-3; CDR3aa: CATKGGRAMDTQYF; CDR3nt: TGTGCCACTAAGGGCGGGAGGGCCATGGATACGCAGTATTTT
d_gene: -; v_gene: TRBV6-5; abundance: -; j_gene: TRBJ1-2; CDR3aa: CASSYFPPGPYGYTF; CDR3nt: TGTGCCAGCAGTTACTTCCCCCCAGGGCCCTATGGCTACACCTTC
d_gene: -; v_gene: TRBV19; abundance: -; j_gene: TRBJ1-5; CDR3aa: CASSISRVDNQPQHF; CDR3nt: TGTGCCAGTAGTATAAGCAGGGTGGACAATCAGCCCCAGCATTTT
d_gene: -; v_gene: TRBV2; abundance: -; j_gene: TRBJ2-1; CDR3aa: CAGRTGGEQFF; CDR3nt: TGTGCCGGACGGACTGGCGGTGAGCAGTTCTTC
d_gene: -; v_gene: TRBV19; abundance: few; j_gene: TRBJ2-3; CDR3aa: CASSIDLGADTQYF; CDR3nt: TGTGCCAGTAGTATTGATCTCGGGGCAGATACGCAGTATTTT
d_gene: TRBD2; v_gene: TRBV27; abundance: once; j_gene: TRBJ2-4; CDR3aa: CASQPEAAGSNIQYF; CDR3nt: TGTGCCAGTCAACCCGAGGCAGCGGGATCAAACATTCAGTACTTC
d_gene: -; v_gene: TRBV6-5; abundance: -; j_gene: TRBJ2-5; CDR3aa: CASSWGGGNQETQYF; CDR3nt: TGTGCCAGCAGTTGGGGAGGGGGAAACCAAGAGACCCAGTACTTC
d_gene: -; v_gene: TRBV28; abundance: -; j_gene: TRBJ1-3; CDR3aa: CASSPIGNTIYF; CDR3nt: TGTGCCAGCAGTCCAATCGGGAACACCATATATTTT
d_gene: TRBD1; v_gene: TRBV9; abundance: -; j_gene: TRBJ1-3; CDR3aa: CASSVGGQGVSGNTIYF; CDR3nt: TGTGCCAGCAGCGTAGGGGGCCAGGGGGTGTCTGGAAACACCATATATTTT
d_gene: TRBD1; v_gene: TRBV7-9; abundance: -; j_gene: TRBJ1-2; CDR3aa: CASSRNRGEEYGYTF; CDR3nt: TGTGCCAGCAGCAGGAACAGGGGTGAGGAATATGGCTACACCTTC
d_gene: TRBD1; v_gene: TRBV4-2; abundance: few; j_gene: TRBJ2-2; CDR3aa: CASSQGTGAAGELFF; CDR3nt: TGTGCCAGCAGCCAAGGGACAGGGGCGGCCGGGGAGCTGTTTTTT
d_gene: -; v_gene: TRBV6-5; abundance: -; j_gene: TRBJ1-4; CDR3aa: CASSERGFDEKLFF; CDR3nt: TGTGCCAGCAGTGAACGGGGGTTCGATGAAAAACTGTTTTTT
d_gene: -; v_gene: TRBV19; abundance: -; j_gene: TRBJ1-3; CDR3aa: CASTQGLNTIYF; CDR3nt: TGTGCCAGTACACAGGGTTTAAACACCATATATTTT
d_gene: -; v_gene: TRBV15; abundance: -; j_gene: TRBJ2-5; CDR3aa: CATSRDSLETQYF; CDR3nt: TGTGCCACCAGCAGAGATTCGTTGGAGACCCAGTACTTC
d_gene: TRBD2; v_gene: TRBV6-1; abundance: -; j_gene: TRBJ2-7; CDR3aa: CATSREGSSYEQYF; CDR3nt: TGTGCCACCTCCCGGGAGGGAAGCTCCTACGAGCAGTACTTC
d_gene: -; v_gene: TRBV9; abundance: few; j_gene: TRBJ1-5; CDR3aa: CASSVDSYSNQPQHF; CDR3nt: TGTGCCAGCAGCGTAGACAGTTATAGCAATCAGCCCCAGCATTTT
d_gene: TRBD1; v_gene: TRBV7-9; abundance: -; j_gene: TRBJ1-2; CDR3aa: CASSPGTGEGYGYTF; CDR3nt: TGTGCCAGCAGCCCCGGGACAGGGGAGGGCTATGGCTACACCTTC
d_gene: TRBD2; v_gene: TRBV7-2; abundance: -; j_gene: TRBJ2-7; CDR3aa: CASSLRESSYEQYF; CDR3nt: TGTGCCAGCAGCTTGCGGGAGAGCTCCTACGAGCAGTACTTC
d_gene: TRBD2; v_gene: TRBV27; abundance: -; j_gene: TRBJ2-7; CDR3aa: CASSLTVLASYEQYF; CDR3nt: TGTGCCAGCAGTTTAACCGTACTAGCGTCCTACGAGCAGTACTTC
d_gene: -; v_gene: TRBV2; abundance: -; j_gene: TRBJ1-1; CDR3aa: CASDNLNTEAFF; CDR3nt: TGTGCCAGCGATAACTTGAACACTGAAGCTTTCTTT
d_gene: TRBD2; v_gene: TRBV5-4; abundance: once; j_gene: TRBJ2-7; CDR3aa: CASSLAGGAYEQYF; CDR3nt: TGTGCCAGCAGCTTGGCTGGGGGGGCCTACGAGCAGTACTTC
d_gene: TRBD1; v_gene: TRBV6-1; abundance: -; j_gene: TRBJ1-5; CDR3aa: CASSRQGTRPQHF; CDR3nt: TGTGCCAGCAGTCGACAGGGAACCCGGCCCCAGCATTTT
d_gene: -; v_gene: TRBV18; abundance: few; j_gene: TRBJ1-1; CDR3aa: CASSAGTEAFF; CDR3nt: TGTGCCAGCTCCGCAGGCACTGAAGCTTTCTTT
d_gene: -; v_gene: TRBV15; abundance: -; j_gene: TRBJ2-1; CDR3aa: CATSIPVYNEQFF; CDR3nt: TGTGCCACCAGCATCCCGGTCTACAATGAGCAGTTCTTC
d_gene: TRBD1; v_gene: TRBV29-1; abundance: -; j_gene: TRBJ2-7; CDR3aa: CSVTGAGGRGEQYF; CDR3nt: TGCAGCGTTACGGGGGCAGGGGGCAGGGGCGAGCAGTACTTC
d_gene: -; v_gene: TRBV6-9; abundance: -; j_gene: TRBJ2-3; CDR3aa: CASSYSDCSPSTDTQYF; CDR3nt: TGTGCCAGCAGTTATTCGGACTGTTCCCCTAGCACAGATACGCAGTATTTT
d_gene: -; v_gene: TRBV28; abundance: many; j_gene: TRBJ2-7; CDR3aa: CASSRVEQYF; CDR3nt: TGTGCCAGCAGTCGAGTTGAGCAGTACTTC
d_gene: -; v_gene: TRBV6-5; abundance: once; j_gene: TRBJ2-7; CDR3aa: CASSFPGPFYEQYF; CDR3nt: TGTGCCAGCAGCTTCCCAGGTCCGTTCTACGAGCAGTACTTC
d_gene: -; v_gene: TRBV6-4; abundance: once; j_gene: TRBJ2-1; CDR3aa: CASSPGGGRTYNEQFF; CDR3nt: TGTGCCAGCAGCCCCGGAGGCGGAAGGACCTACAATGAGCAGTTCTTC
d_gene: TRBD1; v_gene: TRBV2; abundance: -; j_gene: TRBJ1-6; CDR3aa: CASSNRGQGDSPLHF; CDR3nt: TGTGCCAGCAGTAACAGAGGGCAGGGGGATTCACCCCTCCACTTT
d_gene: -; v_gene: TRBV6-5; abundance: -; j_gene: TRBJ2-3; CDR3aa: CASRRGGRQGTQYF; CDR3nt: TGTGCCAGTCGCAGAGGGGGAAGGCAGGGTACGCAGTATTTT
d_gene: -; v_gene: TRBV6-4; abundance: -; j_gene: TRBJ1-2; CDR3aa: CASSYYYRQTANYGYTF; CDR3nt: TGTGCCAGCAGTTACTATTACAGACAAACTGCTAACTATGGCTACACCTTC
d_gene: -; v_gene: TRBV28; abundance: -; j_gene: TRBJ2-5; CDR3aa: CASSLTGWETQYF; CDR3nt: TGTGCCAGCAGTTTAACAGGGTGGGAGACCCAGTACTTC
d_gene: TRBD1; v_gene: TRBV28; abundance: -; j_gene: TRBJ2-7; CDR3aa: CASSSPQGASHEQYF; CDR3nt: TGTGCCAGCAGTTCACCACAGGGGGCGTCTCACGAGCAGTACTTC
d_gene: TRBD2; v_gene: TRBV25-1; abundance: -; j_gene: TRBJ2-1; CDR3aa: CASSPTTLAGGVNEQFF; CDR3nt: TGTGCCAGCAGCCCAACGACCCTAGCGGGGGGCGTCAATGAGCAGTTCTTC
d_gene: -; v_gene: TRBV28; abundance: -; j_gene: TRBJ2-1; CDR3aa: CASSLSVVVEQFF; CDR3nt: TGTGCCAGCAGTTTGAGTGTTGTCGTCGAGCAGTTCTTC
d_gene: -; v_gene: TRBV5-8; abundance: -; j_gene: TRBJ1-5; CDR3aa: CASSLDGSAIFQPQHF; CDR3nt: TGTGCCAGCAGCTTGGACGGGAGCGCAATTTTTCAGCCCCAGCATTTT
d_gene: TRBD2; v_gene: TRBV4-1; abundance: -; j_gene: TRBJ2-1; CDR3aa: CASSPGLGLAREQFF; CDR3nt: TGCGCCAGCAGCCCCGGGCTGGGACTAGCGAGAGAGCAGTTCTTC
d_gene: -; v_gene: TRBV5-6; abundance: -; j_gene: TRBJ1-1; CDR3aa: CASSSLGRGDTEAFF; CDR3nt: TGTGCCAGCAGCTCGCTGGGCAGGGGCGACACTGAAGCTTTCTTT
d_gene: TRBD2; v_gene: TRBV7-8; abundance: -; j_gene: TRBJ2-1; CDR3aa: CASSALLTSAEQFF; CDR3nt: TGTGCCAGCAGCGCCCTCCTTACTAGCGCAGAGCAGTTCTTC
d_gene: TRBD1; v_gene: TRBV6-5; abundance: -; j_gene: TRBJ1-2; CDR3aa: CASSWGQGLSNYGYTF; CDR3nt: TGTGCCAGCAGTTGGGGACAGGGGTTATCTAACTATGGCTACACCTTC
d_gene: TRBD1; v_gene: TRBV4-1; abundance: -; j_gene: TRBJ1-2; CDR3aa: CASSQGWVTGRRGYTF; CDR3nt: TGCGCCAGCAGCCAGGGATGGGTGACAGGGAGACGCGGCTACACCTTC
d_gene: TRBD2; v_gene: TRBV6-5; abundance: -; j_gene: TRBJ2-1; CDR3aa: CASSSLWTRGNEQFF; CDR3nt: TGTGCCAGCAGTTCCCTTTGGACTAGAGGCAATGAGCAGTTCTTC
d_gene: TRBD1; v_gene: TRBV7-2; abundance: -; j_gene: TRBJ1-2; CDR3aa: CASSSQSGQVGKGYTF; CDR3nt: TGTGCCAGCAGCTCCCAATCAGGACAGGTCGGAAAGGGCTACACCTTC
d_gene: TRBD1; v_gene: TRBV7-2; abundance: few; j_gene: TRBJ2-1; CDR3aa: CASSLPGQGWNEQFF; CDR3nt: TGTGCCAGCAGCTTACCAGGACAGGGATGGAATGAGCAGTTCTTC
d_gene: -; v_gene: TRBV18; abundance: -; j_gene: TRBJ1-5; CDR3aa: CASTPGGNQPQHF; CDR3nt: TGTGCCAGCACCCCCGGGGGAAATCAGCCCCAGCATTTT
d_gene: TRBD1; v_gene: TRBV7-9; abundance: -; j_gene: TRBJ1-2; CDR3aa: CASSRDREFNYGYTF; CDR3nt: TGTGCCAGCTCTAGGGACAGGGAGTTTAACTATGGCTACACCTTC
d_gene: TRBD1; v_gene: TRBV11-3; abundance: few; j_gene: TRBJ2-7; CDR3aa: CASSFLGTGGYEQYF; CDR3nt: TGTGCCAGCAGCTTTCTCGGGACAGGGGGCTACGAGCAGTACTTC
d_gene: -; v_gene: TRBV25-1; abundance: -; j_gene: TRBJ1-4; CDR3aa: CASSDYGTTNEKLFF; CDR3nt: TGTGCCAGCAGTGATTACGGGACTACTAATGAAAAACTGTTTTTT
d_gene: -; v_gene: TRBV7-9; abundance: -; j_gene: TRBJ1-2; CDR3aa: CASSLDVQSYGYTF; CDR3nt: TGTGCCAGCAGCTTAGATGTACAGTCCTATGGCTACACCTTC
d_gene: TRBD2; v_gene: TRBV29-1; abundance: once; j_gene: TRBJ2-3; CDR3aa: CSVDGVWRESTDTQYF; CDR3nt: TGCAGCGTTGACGGGGTTTGGCGGGAGAGCACAGATACGCAGTATTTT
d_gene: -; v_gene: TRBV5-6; abundance: -; j_gene: TRBJ2-2; CDR3aa: CASSPGSGYYPGELFF; CDR3nt: TGTGCCAGCAGCCCTGGCTCAGGGTACTATCCCGGGGAGCTGTTTTTT
d_gene: -; v_gene: TRBV5-6; abundance: -; j_gene: TRBJ1-2; CDR3aa: CASSLFFQVGGYTF; CDR3nt: TGTGCCAGCAGCTTGTTTTTCCAGGTGGGCGGCTACACCTTC
d_gene: TRBD1; v_gene: TRBV18; abundance: -; j_gene: TRBJ2-3; CDR3aa: CASSPGQGAAGTDTQYF; CDR3nt: TGTGCCAGCTCACCCGGACAGGGGGCGGCCGGCACAGATACGCAGTATTTT
d_gene: -; v_gene: TRBV6-5; abundance: -; j_gene: TRBJ2-7; CDR3aa: CASSYPGSYEQYF; CDR3nt: TGTGCCAGCAGTTACCCAGGCTCCTACGAGCAGTACTTC